The source of this TCR beta chain is a study of breast tumors, draining lymph nodes, adjacent tissues. TCRdb itself ran the multiplex PCR reads through MiXCR, one entry per CDR3 protein. In the table there are 150,000 to 200,000 distinct CDR3 sequences, around 35% of which are singletons. Breast cancer patients provided tissue from their axillary draining lymph nodes. Many counts were recorded for this clonotype. Material: axillary lymph node tissue. The clonotype comes from a female donor with breast cancer. Some clones in this sample may be carry-over from other donors' samples.

This chain's CDR3 is CASSQDDFTRLGYEQYF. The CDR3 DNA is TGCGCCAGCAGCCAAGATGATTTTACACGGCTAGGATACGAGCAGTACTTC. The genes are TRBV4-1 and TRBJ2-7, with D hard to call. Trimming took 0 bases from V and 4 from J, leaving 19 bases between them. The CDR3 is 17 amino acids. The germline V gene has CDR1 MGHRA and CDR2 YSYEKL.